This T cell receptor beta chain was sequenced in a study of blood T cells in healthy people across ages. The authors ran a second PCR of roughly 6 to 12 cycles using a sample-barcoded 5' primer and a J-beta primer mix. With 12 random nucleotides, a template-switch adaptor tagged each individual cDNA molecule. TCRdb re-called the 5' RACE reads with MiXCR, one entry per CDR3 protein. The sample includes about 640,000 distinct CDR3 sequences, roughly 50% of them seen just once. The draw of peripheral blood yielded roughly 9.4 milliliters from each donor. Germline CDR1 is SGHTA and CDR2 is FQGNSA. V was clipped by 5 bases and J by 0 bases, with 8 bases between them. The CDR3 contains 14 residues.

Sample: blood. This TCR was recovered from a man in his sixties in good health. V is TRBV7-2 and J is TRBJ1-5; possible D gene TRBD1, 6 bases. The CDR3 region is CASSRQVSNQPQHF. The CDR3 nucleotides are TGTGCCAGCAGCCGACAGGTTAGCAATCAGCCCCAGCATTTT.